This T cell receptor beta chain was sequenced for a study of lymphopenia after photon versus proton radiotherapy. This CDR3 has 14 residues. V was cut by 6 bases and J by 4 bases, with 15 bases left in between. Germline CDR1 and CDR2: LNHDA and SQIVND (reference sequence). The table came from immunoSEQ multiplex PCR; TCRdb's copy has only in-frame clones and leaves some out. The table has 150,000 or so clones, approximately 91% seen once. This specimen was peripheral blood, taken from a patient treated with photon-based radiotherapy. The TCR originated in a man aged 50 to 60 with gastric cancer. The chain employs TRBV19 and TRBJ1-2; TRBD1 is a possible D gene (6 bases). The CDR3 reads CASRSRQDSYGYTF. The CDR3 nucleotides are TGTGCCAGTAGATCCAGACAGGATTCCTATGGCTACACCTTC.